This TCR beta chain was found in a study of cytomegalovirus exposure and HLA in healthy donors. This clone has only a few counts. CDR1 and CDR2 (germline): MNHEY, SMNVEV (reference sequence). The CDR3 is made up of 14 amino acids. The V gene lost 5 bases and the J gene lost 0 bases, with 8 bases spanning the gap. With 60 Vbeta and 13 Jbeta primers, the PCR was carried out. The repertoire was sequenced with immunoSEQ multiplex PCR; TCRdb's copy has only in-frame clones and lacks some. The sample yields 100,000 to 150,000 clones, around 80% seen once. The receptor's source is a woman aged 40 to 50 in good health and CMV-seronegative. Sample: PBMCs. V usage is TRBV27 and J usage is TRBJ2-1; D perhaps matches TRBD2 (5 bases). CDR3 nucleotides: TGTGCCAGCAGTAGCGGAAGCTCCTACAATGAGCAGTTCTTC. Residues: CASSSGSSYNEQFF.